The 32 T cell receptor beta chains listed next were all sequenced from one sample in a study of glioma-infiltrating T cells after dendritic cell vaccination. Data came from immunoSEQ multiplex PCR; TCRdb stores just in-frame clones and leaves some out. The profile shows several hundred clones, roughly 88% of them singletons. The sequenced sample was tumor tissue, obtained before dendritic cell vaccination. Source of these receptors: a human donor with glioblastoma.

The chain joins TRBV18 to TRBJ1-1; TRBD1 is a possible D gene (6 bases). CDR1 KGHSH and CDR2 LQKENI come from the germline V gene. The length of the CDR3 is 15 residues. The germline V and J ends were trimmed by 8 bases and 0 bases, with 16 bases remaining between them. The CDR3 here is CASTDTTGLNTEAFF. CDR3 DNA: TGTGCCAGCACCGACACGACAGGACTGAACACTGAAGCTTTCTTT.

Here the CDR3 DNA reads TGTGCCAGCGTAAAGACACAGGGTTATCAGCCCCAGCATTTT. It translates to CASVKTQGYQPQHF. This chain connects TRBV2 to TRBJ1-5; weak D call: TRBD1 (6 bases). This CDR3 contains 14 residues. With 8 bases removed from V and 5 bases from J, the gap between germline ends came to 16 bases. CDR1 and CDR2 from the germline V gene are SNHLY and FYNNEI.

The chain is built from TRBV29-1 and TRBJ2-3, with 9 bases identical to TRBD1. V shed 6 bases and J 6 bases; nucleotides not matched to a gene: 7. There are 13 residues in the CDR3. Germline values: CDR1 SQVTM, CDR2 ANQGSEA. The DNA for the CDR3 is TGCAGCGTGAGACAGGGGGGGACGGATACGCAGTATTTT. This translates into CSVRQGGTDTQYF.

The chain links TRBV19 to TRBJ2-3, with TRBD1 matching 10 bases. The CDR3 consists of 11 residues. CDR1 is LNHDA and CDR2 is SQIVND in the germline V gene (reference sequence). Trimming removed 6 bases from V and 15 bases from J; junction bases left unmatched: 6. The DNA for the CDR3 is TGTGCCAGTAGCACCCGGGACAGGGGATATTTT. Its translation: CASSTRDRGYF. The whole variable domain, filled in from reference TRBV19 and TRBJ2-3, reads DGGITQSPKYLFRKEGQNVTLSCEQNLNHDAMYWYRQDPGQGLRLIYYSQIVNDFQKGDIAEGYSVSREKKESFPLTVTSAQKNPTAFYLCASSTRDRGYFGPGTRLTVL.

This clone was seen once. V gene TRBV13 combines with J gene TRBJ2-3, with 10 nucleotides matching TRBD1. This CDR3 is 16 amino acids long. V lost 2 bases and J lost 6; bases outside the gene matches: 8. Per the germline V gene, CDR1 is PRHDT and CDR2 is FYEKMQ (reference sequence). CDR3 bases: TGTGCCAGCAGCTTAAAAAGCGGGACAGGGGCTGATACGCAGTATTTT. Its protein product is CASSLKSGTGADTQYF.

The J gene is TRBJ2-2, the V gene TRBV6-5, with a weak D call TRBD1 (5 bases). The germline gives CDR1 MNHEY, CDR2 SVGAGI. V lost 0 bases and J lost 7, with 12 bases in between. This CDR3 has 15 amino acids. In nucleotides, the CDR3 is TGTGCCAGCAGTTACTCAGGGGCGGTCGTCGGGGAGCTGTTTTTT. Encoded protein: CASSYSGAVVGELFF.

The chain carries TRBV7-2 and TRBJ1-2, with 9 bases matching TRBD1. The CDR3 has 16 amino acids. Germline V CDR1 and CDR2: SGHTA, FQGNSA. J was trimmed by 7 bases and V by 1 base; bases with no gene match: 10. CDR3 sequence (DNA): TGTGCCAGCAGCTTAGTTTCCCAGGACAGGGGTCGTGGCTACACCTTC. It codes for CASSLVSQDRGRGYTF.

In DNA form, the CDR3 reads TGTGCCCCTATTTGGGGGGGTTCGGGGATCGTGAGCAATCAGCCCCAGCATTTT. Translated, it gives CAPIWGGSGIVSNQPQHF. The V gene is TRBV2, the J gene TRBJ1-5; TRBD1 might be the D (5 bases). CDR3 size: 18 residues. Deletions cut 11 bases from V and 1 base from J, with 27 bases between. Germline assignment: CDR1 SNHLY and CDR2 FYNNEI. The full variable domain, its missing parts supplied by reference TRBV2 and TRBJ1-5, is EPEVTQTPSHQVTQMGQEVILRCVPISNHLYFYWYRQILGQKVEFLVSFYNNEISEKSEIFDDQFSVERPDGSNFTLKIRSTKLEDSAMYFCAPIWGGSGIVSNQPQHFGDGTRLSIL.

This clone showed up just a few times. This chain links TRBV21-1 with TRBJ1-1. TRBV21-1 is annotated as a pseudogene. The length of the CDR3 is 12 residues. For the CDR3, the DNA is TGTGCCAGCACCGGGGGGGGAGGTGAAGCTTTCTTT. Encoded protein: CASTGGGGEAFF.

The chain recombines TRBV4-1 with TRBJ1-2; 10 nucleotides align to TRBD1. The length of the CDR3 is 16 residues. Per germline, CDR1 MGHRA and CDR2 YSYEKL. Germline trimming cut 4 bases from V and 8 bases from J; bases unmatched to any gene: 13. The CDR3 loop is CASSPIPGTGVGGYTF. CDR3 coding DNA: TGCGCCAGCAGCCCCATCCCGGGGACAGGGGTTGGGGGCTACACCTTC.

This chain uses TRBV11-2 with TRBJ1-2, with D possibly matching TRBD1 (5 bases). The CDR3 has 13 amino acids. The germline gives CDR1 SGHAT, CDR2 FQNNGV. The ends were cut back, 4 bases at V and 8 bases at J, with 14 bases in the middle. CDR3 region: CASSSPQGWGYTF. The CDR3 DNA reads TGTGCCAGCAGCTCCCCCCAGGGTTGGGGCTACACCTTC.

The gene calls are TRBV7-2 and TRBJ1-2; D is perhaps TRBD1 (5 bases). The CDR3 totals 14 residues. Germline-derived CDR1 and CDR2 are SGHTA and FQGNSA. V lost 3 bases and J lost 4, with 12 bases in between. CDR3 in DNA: TGTGCCAGCAGCTTGGGGGGATCGCCCTATGGCTACACCTTC. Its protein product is CASSLGGSPYGYTF.

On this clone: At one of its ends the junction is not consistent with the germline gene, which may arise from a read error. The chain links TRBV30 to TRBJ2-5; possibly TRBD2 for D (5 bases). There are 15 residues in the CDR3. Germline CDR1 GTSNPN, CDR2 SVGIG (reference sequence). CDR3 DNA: TGTGCCTGGAGTGTTGAGCGGAGGAGGCAAGGGACCCAGTACTTC. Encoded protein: CAWSVERRRQGTQYF. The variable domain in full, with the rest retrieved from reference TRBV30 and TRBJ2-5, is SQTIHQWPATLVQPVGSPLSLECTVEGTSNPNLYWYRQAAGRGLQLLFYSVGIGQISSEVPQNLSASRPQDRQFILSSKKLLLSDSGFYLCAWSVERRRQGTQYFGPGTRLLVL.

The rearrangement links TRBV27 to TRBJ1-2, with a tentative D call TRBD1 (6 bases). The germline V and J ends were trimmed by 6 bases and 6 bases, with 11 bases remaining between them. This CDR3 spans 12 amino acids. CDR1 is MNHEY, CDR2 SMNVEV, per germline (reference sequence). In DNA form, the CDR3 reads TGTGCCAGCAGACATAAGGGGGATGGCTACACCTTC. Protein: CASRHKGDGYTF.

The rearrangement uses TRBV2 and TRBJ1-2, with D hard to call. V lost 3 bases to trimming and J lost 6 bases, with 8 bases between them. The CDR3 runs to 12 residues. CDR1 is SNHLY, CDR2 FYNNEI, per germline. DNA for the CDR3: TGTGCCAGCAGTGAGGCACCTGATGGCTACACCTTC. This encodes CASSEAPDGYTF. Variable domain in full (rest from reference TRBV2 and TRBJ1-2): EPEVTQTPSHQVTQMGQEVILRCVPISNHLYFYWYRQILGQKVEFLVSFYNNEISEKSEIFDDQFSVERPDGSNFTLKIRSTKLEDSAMYFCASSEAPDGYTFGSGTRLTVV.

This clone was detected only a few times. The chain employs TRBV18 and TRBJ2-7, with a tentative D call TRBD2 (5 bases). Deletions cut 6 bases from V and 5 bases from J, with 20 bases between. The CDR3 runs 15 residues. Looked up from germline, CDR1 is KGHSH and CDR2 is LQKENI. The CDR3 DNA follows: TGTGCCAGCTCCCGAAGGAGGTACGGGCGGGACGAGCAGTACTTC. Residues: CASSRRRYGRDEQYF.

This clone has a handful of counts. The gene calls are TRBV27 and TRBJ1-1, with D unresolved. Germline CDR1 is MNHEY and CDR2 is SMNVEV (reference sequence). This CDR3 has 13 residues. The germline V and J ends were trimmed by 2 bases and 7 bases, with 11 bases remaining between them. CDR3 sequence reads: CASSLTRTNEAFF. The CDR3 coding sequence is TGTGCCAGCAGTTTAACACGAACCAATGAAGCTTTCTTT.

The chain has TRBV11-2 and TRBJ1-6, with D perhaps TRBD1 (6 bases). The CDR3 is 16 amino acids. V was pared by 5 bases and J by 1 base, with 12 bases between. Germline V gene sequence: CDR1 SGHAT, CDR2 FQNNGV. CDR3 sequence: CASSGGQGSYNSPLHF. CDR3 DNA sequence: TGTGCCAGCAGCGGGGGCCAGGGATCCTATAATTCACCCCTCCACTTT.

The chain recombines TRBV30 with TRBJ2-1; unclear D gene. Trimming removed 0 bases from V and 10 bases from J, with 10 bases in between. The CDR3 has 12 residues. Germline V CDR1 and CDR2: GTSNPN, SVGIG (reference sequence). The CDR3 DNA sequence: TGTGCCTGGAGTGTCCTCGGTATGGAGCAGTTCTTC. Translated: CAWSVLGMEQFF.

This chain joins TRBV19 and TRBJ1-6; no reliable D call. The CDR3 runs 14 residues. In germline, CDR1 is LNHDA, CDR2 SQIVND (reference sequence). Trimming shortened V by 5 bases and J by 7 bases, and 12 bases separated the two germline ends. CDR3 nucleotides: TGTGCCAGTAGTCCCCGACACTCAAATTCACCCCTCCACTTT. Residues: CASSPRHSNSPLHF.

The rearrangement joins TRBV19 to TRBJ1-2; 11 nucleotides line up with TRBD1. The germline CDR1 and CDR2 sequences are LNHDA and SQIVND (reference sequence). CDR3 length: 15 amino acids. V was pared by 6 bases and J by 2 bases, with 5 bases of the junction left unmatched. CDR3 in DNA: TGTGCCAGTAGCCCGGACAGGGGGCTAAACTATGGCTACACCTTC. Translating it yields CASSPDRGLNYGYTF.

The CDR3 DNA reads TGCGCCAGCAGCTACCGGACAGCTGGGGCCAACGTCCTGACTTTC. Amino acids: CASSYRTAGANVLTF. The chain recombines TRBV5-1 with TRBJ2-6; D may be TRBD1 (6 bases). V shed 3 bases and J shed 2 bases, with 9 bases lying between them. The germline V gene encodes CDR1 SGHRS and CDR2 YFSETQ. CDR3 length equals 15 residues.

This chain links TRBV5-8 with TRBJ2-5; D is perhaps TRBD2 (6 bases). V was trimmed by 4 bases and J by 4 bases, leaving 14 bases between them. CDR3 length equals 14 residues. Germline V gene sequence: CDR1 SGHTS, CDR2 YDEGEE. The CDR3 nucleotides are TGTGCCAGCAGCCCGGGACTCTCGGGAGAGACCCAGTACTTC. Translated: CASSPGLSGETQYF.

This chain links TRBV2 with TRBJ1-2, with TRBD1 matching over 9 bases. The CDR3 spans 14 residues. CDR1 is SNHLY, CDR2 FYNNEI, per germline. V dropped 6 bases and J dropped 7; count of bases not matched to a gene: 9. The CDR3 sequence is CASSPGTGNFGYTF. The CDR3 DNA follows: TGTGCCAGCAGCCCCGGGACAGGGAATTTTGGCTACACCTTC.

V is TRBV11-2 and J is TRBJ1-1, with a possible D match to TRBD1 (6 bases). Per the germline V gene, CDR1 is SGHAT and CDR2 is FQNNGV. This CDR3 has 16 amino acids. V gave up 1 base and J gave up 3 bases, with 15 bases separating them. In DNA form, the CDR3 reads TGTGCCAGCAGCTTAGGAGGGACAACGAGGGACACTGAAGCTTTCTTT. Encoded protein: CASSLGGTTRDTEAFF.

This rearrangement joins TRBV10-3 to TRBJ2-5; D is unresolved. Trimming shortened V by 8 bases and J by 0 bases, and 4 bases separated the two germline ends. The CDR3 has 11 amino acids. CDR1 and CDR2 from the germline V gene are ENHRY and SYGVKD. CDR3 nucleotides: TGTGCCATCGCGGACCAAGAGACCCAGTACTTC. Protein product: CAIADQETQYF.

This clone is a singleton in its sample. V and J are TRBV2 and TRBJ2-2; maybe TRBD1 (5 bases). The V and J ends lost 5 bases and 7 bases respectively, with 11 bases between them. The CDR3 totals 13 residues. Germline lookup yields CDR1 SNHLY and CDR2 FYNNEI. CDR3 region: CASSPVTVGELFF. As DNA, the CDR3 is TGTGCCAGCAGTCCTGTGACAGTCGGGGAGCTGTTTTTT.

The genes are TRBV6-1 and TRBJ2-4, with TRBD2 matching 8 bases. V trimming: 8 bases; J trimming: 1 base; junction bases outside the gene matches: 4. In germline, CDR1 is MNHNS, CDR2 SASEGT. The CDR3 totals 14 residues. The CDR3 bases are TGTGCCAGCCGGGAGGGGCCGGCCAAAAACATTCAGTACTTC. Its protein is CASREGPAKNIQYF.

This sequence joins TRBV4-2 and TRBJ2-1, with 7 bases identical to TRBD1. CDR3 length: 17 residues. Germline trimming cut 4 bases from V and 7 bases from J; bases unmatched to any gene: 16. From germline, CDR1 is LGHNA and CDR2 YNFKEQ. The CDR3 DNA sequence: TGTGCCAGCAGCCCCGAACTGTTAGGACAGGATGGGAATGAGCAGTTCTTC. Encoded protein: CASSPELLGQDGNEQFF.

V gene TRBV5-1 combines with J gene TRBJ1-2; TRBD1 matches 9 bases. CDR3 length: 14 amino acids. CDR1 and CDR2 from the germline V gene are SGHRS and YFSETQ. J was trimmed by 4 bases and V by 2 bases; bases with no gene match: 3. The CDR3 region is CASSFSTGGYGYTF. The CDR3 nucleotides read TGCGCCAGCAGCTTTTCGACAGGGGGCTATGGCTACACCTTC.

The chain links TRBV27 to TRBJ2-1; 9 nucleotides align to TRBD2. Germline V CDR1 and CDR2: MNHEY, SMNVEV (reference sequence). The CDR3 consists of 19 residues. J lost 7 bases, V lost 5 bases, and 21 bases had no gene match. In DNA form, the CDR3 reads TGTGCCAGCAGTAATTGGGAGAGCATGGCGGGGGGGGCATATAATGAGCAGTTCTTC. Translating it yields CASSNWESMAGGAYNEQFF.

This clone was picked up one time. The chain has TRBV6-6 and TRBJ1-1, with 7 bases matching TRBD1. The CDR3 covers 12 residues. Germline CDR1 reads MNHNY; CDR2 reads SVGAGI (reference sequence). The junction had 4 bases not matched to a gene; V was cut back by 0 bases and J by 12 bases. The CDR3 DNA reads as TGTGCCAGCAGTTACTCGACAGGGTTCTCTTTCTTT. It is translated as CASSYSTGFSFF.